One and the same sample provided the 28 T cell receptor beta chains below, sequenced in a study of blood T cell repertoires in COVID-19 (dated by TCRdb to about 2020). The library was prepared using the immunoSEQ multiplex PCR assay. The table comes from immuneACCESS by way of TCRdb, which keeps in-frame sequences with V and J called. Part of the clones is missing from these tables; in studies checked, under half for an unresolved V gene and the rest for unknown reasons. The sample profile shows 250,000 to 300,000 clones; roughly 90% of them were found once. The ten top clones hold 2.9% of the sample. The specimen sequenced was PBMCs or T cells enriched from blood (not recorded which). The receptors stem from a woman between 45 and 65 years old who had been exposed to COVID-19.

CDR3 in amino acids: CASSGGQNMNTEAFF. CDR3 DNA sequence: TGTGCCAGCTCCGGGGGACAGAACATGAACACTGAAGCTTTCTTT. The chain couples TRBV18 to TRBJ1-1; 7 positions match TRBD1. The CDR3 contains 15 residues. The trim removed 6 bases at V and 0 bases at J, leaving 7 bases unmatched. Germline assignment: CDR1 KGHSH and CDR2 LQKENI.

The rearrangement links TRBV5-1 to TRBJ2-3, with TRBD2 identical over 7 bases. This CDR3 region has 16 residues. Unmatched junction bases numbered 4, after V lost 0 bases and J lost 0 bases. CDR1 SGHRS and CDR2 YFSETQ come from the germline V gene. The CDR3 loop is CASSLVPGGSTDTQYF. For the CDR3, the DNA is TGCGCCAGCAGCTTGGTACCGGGGGGTAGCACAGATACGCAGTATTTT.

This chain joins TRBV4-1 and TRBJ2-7, with D possibly being TRBD1 (5 bases). The CDR3 runs to 14 residues. Per germline, CDR1 MGHRA and CDR2 YSYEKL. Between the trimmed V and J ends, which lost 6 bases and 0 bases, there was a span of 12 bases. The CDR3 DNA reads TGCGCCAGCAGGGACCCCAGGGACTCCTACGAGCAGTACTTC. Protein: CASRDPRDSYEQYF.

The CDR3 loop is CAWSPGAGAGDTQYF. In DNA form, the CDR3 reads TGTGCCTGGAGTCCTGGGGCAGGGGCGGGAGATACGCAGTATTTT. V gene TRBV30 combines with J gene TRBJ2-3, with a weak D call TRBD1 (6 bases). The germline V gene encodes CDR1 GTSNPN and CDR2 SVGIG (reference sequence). The CDR3 consists of 15 residues. The ends were cut back, 2 bases at V and 5 bases at J, with 17 bases in the middle.

V usage is TRBV30 and J usage is TRBJ2-3; no clear D. Germline V lookup: CDR1 GTSNPN, CDR2 SVGIG (reference sequence). The length of the CDR3 is 10 residues. The ends were cut back, 5 bases at V and 3 bases at J, with 3 bases in the middle. CDR3 DNA sequence: TGTGCCTGGTCTACAGATACGCAGTATTTT. It yields the protein CAWSTDTQYF.

This clone was seen just once. The chain employs TRBV28 and TRBJ1-1; 7 bases match TRBD1. The germline V gene encodes CDR1 MDHEN and CDR2 SYDVKM. V was clipped by 9 bases and J by 6 bases; unmatched bases: 13. The CDR3 has 14 residues. CDR3 loop: CASTSPGQASEAFF. The DNA of the CDR3 is TGTGCCAGTACATCCCCCGGACAGGCTTCTGAAGCTTTCTTT.

This chain joins TRBV4-1 and TRBJ1-4; 9 bases match TRBD1. With V trimmed by 5 bases and J by 5 bases, 12 bases remained unmatched. The germline V gene encodes CDR1 MGHRA and CDR2 YSYEKL. The CDR3 covers 17 residues. Written as DNA, the CDR3 is TGCGCCAGCAGCATCACCGGGACAGGGAAGAAGAATGAAAAACTGTTTTTT. This encodes CASSITGTGKKNEKLFF.

The V call is TRBV6-5, the J call TRBJ2-1; 10 nucleotides line up with TRBD2. Germline loops: CDR1 MNHEY, CDR2 SVGAGI. The length of the CDR3 is 15 residues. V trimming: 2 bases; J trimming: 6 bases; junction bases outside the gene matches: 4. The CDR3 here is CASSYSGGAGNEQFF. CDR3 DNA sequence: TGTGCCAGCAGTTACAGCGGGGGGGCGGGCAATGAGCAGTTCTTC.

This clone has just one count. This chain connects TRBV29-1 to TRBJ1-4; D may be TRBD1 (5 bases). In germline, CDR1 is SQVTM, CDR2 ANQGSEA. V was cut by 6 bases and J by 5 bases, with 13 bases left in between. The CDR3 is 13 residues long. The CDR3, as DNA: TGCAGCGTCTTAAATGACAGCAATGAAAAACTGTTTTTT. Translating it yields CSVLNDSNEKLFF. Full variable domain (remainder filled in from reference TRBV29-1 and TRBJ1-4): SAVISQKPSRDICQRGTSLTIQCQVDSQVTMMFWYRQQPGQSLTLIATANQGSEATYESGFVIDKFPISRPNLTFSTLTVSNMSPEDSSIYLCSVLNDSNEKLFFGSGTQLSVL.

This clone was picked up one time. CDR3: CASSKTSGNTGELFF. Written as DNA, the CDR3 is TGTGCCAGCAGCAAAACATCGGGGAACACCGGGGAGCTGTTTTTT. The genes are TRBV7-2 and TRBJ2-2; D remains ambiguous. Germline lookup yields CDR1 SGHTA and CDR2 FQGNSA. This CDR3 comprises 15 residues. The V gene lost 5 bases and the J gene lost 1 base, with 11 bases spanning the gap.

The chain joins TRBV19 to TRBJ2-2; the D is unclear. This CDR3 is built from 12 residues. Per germline, CDR1 LNHDA and CDR2 SQIVND (reference sequence). V was pared by 4 bases and J by 2 bases, with 2 bases between. Here the CDR3 reads CASSTNTGELFF. In DNA, the CDR3 is TGTGCCAGTAGTACAAACACCGGGGAGCTGTTTTTT.

The chain links TRBV27 to TRBJ1-1; 8 bases are shared with TRBD1. CDR1 is MNHEY, CDR2 SMNVEV, per germline (reference sequence). CDR3 size: 14 residues. J was trimmed by 4 bases and V by 6 bases; bases with no gene match: 7. The CDR3 DNA reads as TGTGCCAGCAGCCCAGGGGGCTGGGGCACTGAAGCTTTCTTT. It specifies CASSPGGWGTEAFF.

The chain couples TRBV4-1 to TRBJ2-7; D unresolved. This CDR3 is built from 13 residues. The germline V gene encodes CDR1 MGHRA and CDR2 YSYEKL. The V end was cut by 10 bases, the J end by 5 bases, with 18 bases between. The chain's CDR3 is CATQALPGHEQYF. DNA of the CDR3: TGCGCCACCCAGGCTCTCCCCGGCCACGAGCAGTACTTC.

Worth noting for this clone: Other DNA sequences in this sample translate to the same CDR3. The chain uses TRBV28 and TRBJ1-2, with D possibly matching TRBD1 (6 bases). The ends were cut back, 2 bases at V and 4 bases at J, with 8 bases in the middle. This CDR3 contains 13 residues. CDR1 and CDR2 (germline): MDHEN, SYDVKM. This CDR3 is CASSLQGSYGYTF. The CDR3 coding sequence is TGTGCCAGCAGTTTACAGGGGTCCTATGGCTACACCTTC.

The chain uses TRBV28 and TRBJ2-1; 14 bases agree with TRBD2. Trimming at V came to 3 bases and at J to 7 bases, leaving 8 bases not matched to a gene. The germline CDR1 and CDR2 sequences are MDHEN and SYDVKM. The CDR3 totals 17 residues. For the CDR3, the DNA is TGTGCCAGCAGTTTGAGGGGACTAGCGGGGGTAGCTAATGAGCAGTTCTTC. Protein sequence: CASSLRGLAGVANEQFF.

The V gene is TRBV5-6, the J gene TRBJ2-7; 11 bases map to TRBD1. The junction had 9 bases not matched to a gene; V was cut back by 4 bases and J by 6 bases. Looked up from germline, CDR1 is SGHDT and CDR2 is YYEEEE. This CDR3 spans 15 amino acids. CDR3 in amino acids: CASSQRTGGPGEQYF. CDR3 DNA: TGTGCCAGCAGCCAGAGGACAGGGGGCCCCGGCGAGCAGTACTTC.

This clone was found once. The V and J genes are TRBV10-3 and TRBJ2-7, with D maybe TRBD1 (6 bases). The CDR3 runs 15 residues. Trimming left V 3 bases short and J 3 bases short, with 15 bases between. The germline CDR1 and CDR2 sequences are ENHRY and SYGVKD. This chain's CDR3 is CAISETGYGNYEQYF. DNA of the CDR3: TGTGCCATCAGTGAAACAGGGTATGGGAACTACGAGCAGTACTTC.

The chain joins TRBV15 to TRBJ1-1, with TRBD1 matching 8 bases. The CDR3 spans 14 residues. Germline CDR1 and CDR2: LNHNV and YYDKDF (reference sequence). V lost 5 bases and J lost 4; bases outside the gene matches: 6. Here the CDR3 reads CATSARTGRTEAFF. The CDR3 DNA is TGTGCCACCAGCGCTAGGACAGGGCGCACTGAAGCTTTCTTT.

As to this clone: At the DNA level, this CDR3 is encoded by other sequences in the same sample as well. This chain joins TRBV28 and TRBJ1-2; D call uncertain. Trimming pared 6 bases from V and 5 bases from J, leaving 7 bases between. CDR3 length: 11 amino acids. Germline assignment: CDR1 MDHEN and CDR2 SYDVKM. The chain's CDR3 is CASSSGYGYTF. The CDR3 DNA follows: TGTGCCAGCAGCTCCGGGTATGGCTACACCTTC.

The chain links TRBV10-3 to TRBJ2-1; 14 nucleotides align to TRBD2. Germline CDR1 ENHRY, CDR2 SYGVKD. V was pared by 6 bases and J by 8 bases, with 6 bases of the junction left unmatched. The CDR3 loop spans 15 amino acids. The DNA of the CDR3 is TGTGCCATCAGACGGACTAGCGGGGGGCGGTATGAGCAGTTCTTC. This encodes CAIRRTSGGRYEQFF.

The chain employs TRBV12-5 and TRBJ2-1; 9 bases are a match to TRBD1. Losses at the gene ends were 7 bases for V and 0 bases for J; bases not matched to a gene: 19. Germline V gene data show CDR1 as LGHNT and CDR2 as FRNRAP. The CDR3 runs to 20 residues. The CDR3 loop is CASAGQGKTELLDSYNEQFF. In DNA form, the CDR3 reads TGTGCTAGTGCTGGACAGGGGAAGACAGAACTACTCGACTCCTACAATGAGCAGTTCTTC.

V usage is TRBV21-1 and J usage is TRBJ2-2; the tabulated D call, TRBD1, remains unverified against the DNA. TRBV21-1 is a known pseudogene. The CDR3 is made up of 15 amino acids. The CDR3 coding sequence is TGTGCCAGCAGCAAGGGACAGGGCTTCACCGGGGAGCTGTTTTTT. Translating it yields CASSKGQGFTGELFF.

The chain carries TRBV28 and TRBJ2-2, with D possibly matching TRBD1 (5 bases). Germline V CDR1 and CDR2: MDHEN, SYDVKM. The CDR3 totals 14 residues. Trimming cost V 6 bases and J 5 bases, with 13 bases left between them. CDR3 protein: CASRKAGSTGELFF. The CDR3 nucleotides are TGTGCCAGCAGGAAGGCAGGGTCAACCGGGGAGCTGTTTTTT.

The V call is TRBV6-5, the J call TRBJ1-2; 10 positions agree with TRBD1. Trimming cost V 6 bases and J 4 bases; bases outside gene matches: 8. The CDR3 length is 15 residues. The germline V gene encodes CDR1 MNHEY and CDR2 SVGAGI. For the CDR3, the DNA is TGTGCCAGCAGGCGCCCGGGACAGGGGACCTATGGCTACACCTTC. As protein: CASRRPGQGTYGYTF.

This chain links TRBV6-5 with TRBJ1-3; weak D call: TRBD1 (5 bases). The germline V gene has CDR1 MNHEY and CDR2 SVGAGI. V was pared by 6 bases and J by 3 bases, with 9 bases between. The CDR3 is 13 residues long. The DNA for the CDR3 is TGTGCCAGCAGCTTGGGACTTGGAAACACCATATATTTT. The encoded protein is CASSLGLGNTIYF.

The J gene is TRBJ2-1, the V gene TRBV2; possibly TRBD1 for D (7 bases). CDR1 SNHLY and CDR2 FYNNEI come from the germline V gene. The CDR3 runs 14 residues. The germline V and J ends were trimmed by 6 bases and 4 bases, with 13 bases remaining between them. In DNA, the CDR3 is TGTGCCAGCAGCCCGACAGGGACTTACAATGAGCAGTTCTTC. It is translated as CASSPTGTYNEQFF.

The chain has TRBV27 and TRBJ1-6, with D tentatively TRBD1 (5 bases). CDR1 MNHEY and CDR2 SMNVEV come from the germline V gene (reference sequence). V was pared by 3 bases and J by 10 bases, with 10 bases between. The CDR3 spans 13 residues. CDR3 in DNA: TGTGCCAGCAGTTTCAGGGAACGGTCACCCCTCCACTTT. It encodes CASSFRERSPLHF.

The chain recombines TRBV9 with TRBJ2-6, with D perhaps matching TRBD1 (6 bases). CDR3 size: 15 residues. Deletions cut 3 bases from V and 3 bases from J, with 10 bases between. The germline CDR1 and CDR2 sequences are SGDLS and YYNGEE. The DNA for the CDR3 is TGTGCCAGCAGCGCCACAGGGCATGGGGCCAACGTCCTGACTTTC. As protein: CASSATGHGANVLTF. Using reference TRBV9 and TRBJ2-6 for the parts outside the CDR3, the full variable domain is DSGVTQTPKHLITATGQRVTLRCSPRSGDLSVYWYQQSLDQGLQFLIQYYNGEERAKGNILERFSAQQFPDLHSELNLSSLELGDSALYFCASSATGHGANVLTFGAGSRLTVL.